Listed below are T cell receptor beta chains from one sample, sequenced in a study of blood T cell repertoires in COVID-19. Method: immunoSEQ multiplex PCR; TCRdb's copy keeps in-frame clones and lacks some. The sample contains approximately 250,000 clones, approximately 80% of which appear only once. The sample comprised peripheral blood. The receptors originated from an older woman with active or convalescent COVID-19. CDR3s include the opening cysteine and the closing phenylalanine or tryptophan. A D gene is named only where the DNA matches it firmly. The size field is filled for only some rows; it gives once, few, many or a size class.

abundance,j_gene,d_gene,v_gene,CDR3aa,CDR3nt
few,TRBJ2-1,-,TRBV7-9,CASSGFLGSSYNEQFF,TGTGCCAGCAGTGGCTTCTTGGGGAGCTCCTACAATGAGCAGTTCTTC
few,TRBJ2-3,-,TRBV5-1,CASSSGARDTQYF,TGCGCCAGCTCCTCTGGGGCACGAGATACGCAGTATTTT
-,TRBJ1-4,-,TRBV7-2,CASSLGGPGEKLFF,TGTGCCAGCAGCTTAGGAGGACCGGGAGAAAAACTGTTTTTT
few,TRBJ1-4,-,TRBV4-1,CASSQEWTAGNEKLFF,TGCGCCAGCAGCCAAGAATGGACGGCGGGGAATGAAAAACTGTTTTTT
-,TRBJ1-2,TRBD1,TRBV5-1,CASSPRLGQGADGYTF,TGCGCCAGCAGCCCGCGACTCGGACAGGGGGCCGATGGCTACACCTTC
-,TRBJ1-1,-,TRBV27,CASRHPGMNTEAFF,TGTGCCAGCAGGCACCCAGGGATGAACACTGAAGCTTTCTTT
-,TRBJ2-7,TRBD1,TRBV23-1,CASSQVETGVSLITLNEQYF,TGCGCCAGCAGTCAAGTTGAGACAGGGGTTAGCTTAATCACCTTGAACGAGCAGTACTTC
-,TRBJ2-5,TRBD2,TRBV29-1,CSGGLARETQYF,TGCAGCGGCGGACTAGCGAGAGAGACCCAGTACTTC
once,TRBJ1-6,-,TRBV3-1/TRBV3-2,CASSQVGGDSPLHF,TGTGCCAGCAGCCAAGTGGGGGGAGATTCACCCCTCCACTTT
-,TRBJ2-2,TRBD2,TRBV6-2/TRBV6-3,CASSSGTTTGELFF,TGTGCCAGCAGCTCCGGGACTACCACCGGGGAGCTGTTTTTT
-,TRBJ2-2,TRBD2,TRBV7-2,CASSLVAGGFGTGELFF,TGTGCCAGCAGCTTAGTAGCGGGAGGGTTCGGGACCGGGGAGCTGTTTTTT
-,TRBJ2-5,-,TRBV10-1,CASSDNQETQYF,TGCGCCAGCAGTGACAATCAAGAGACCCAGTACTTC
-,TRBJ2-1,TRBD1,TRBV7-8,CASSLSRGPVEQFF,TGTGCCAGCAGCTTGAGCAGGGGGCCGGTTGAGCAGTTCTTC
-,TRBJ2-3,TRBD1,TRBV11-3,CASSLPWTGIDTQYF,TGTGCCAGCAGCTTACCTTGGACAGGAATAGATACGCAGTATTTT
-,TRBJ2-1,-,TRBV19,CASSLPTGTQKNAEQFF,TGTGCCAGTAGCCTACCCACCGGGACACAAAAAAACGCTGAGCAGTTCTTC
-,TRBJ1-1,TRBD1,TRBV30,CASKTGRNTEAFF,TGTGCCTCAAAGACAGGGAGGAACACTGAAGCTTTCTTT
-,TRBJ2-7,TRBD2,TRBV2,CATQTSGLSYEQYF,TGTGCCACCCAGACTAGCGGGCTATCCTACGAGCAGTACTTC
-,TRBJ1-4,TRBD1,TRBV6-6,CASSFDRALEEKLFF,TGTGCCAGCAGCTTCGACAGGGCCCTAGAGGAAAAACTGTTTTTT
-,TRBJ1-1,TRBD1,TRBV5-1,CASSLGRGRNTEAFF,TGCGCCAGCAGCTTGGGGAGGGGGCGGAACACTGAAGCTTTCTTT
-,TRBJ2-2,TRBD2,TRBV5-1,CASSLGTSGRATTGELFF,TGCGCCAGCAGCTTAGGGACTAGCGGGAGGGCCACCACCGGGGAGCTGTTTTTT
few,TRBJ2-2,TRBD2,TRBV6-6,CASSFLAGGAGELFF,TGTGCCAGCAGTTTCCTAGCGGGAGGCGCCGGGGAGCTGTTTTTT
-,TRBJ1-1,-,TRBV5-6,CASSWFGVAEAFF,TGTGCCAGCAGCTGGTTCGGGGTGGCTGAAGCTTTCTTT
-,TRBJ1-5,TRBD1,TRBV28,CASSPLLTGGWQPQHF,TGTGCCAGCAGTCCGTTGCTCACAGGGGGCTGGCAGCCCCAGCATTTT
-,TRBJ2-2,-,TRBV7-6,CASSQQRDTGHGELFF,TGTGCCAGCAGCCAGCAAAGGGACACTGGGCACGGGGAGCTGTTTTTT